The following is a TCR beta chain sequence with its context. The source of the sample is a study of cytomegalovirus exposure and HLA in healthy donors. The primer mix had 60 Vbeta and 13 Jbeta primers. Profiled with immunoSEQ multiplex PCR; TCRdb holds only in-frame clones, not every one. The table shows some 160,000 clones, with about four fifths occurring only once. The CDR3 covers 15 residues. J lost 5 bases, V lost 3 bases, and 7 bases had no gene match. The germline V gene encodes CDR1 MDHEN and CDR2 SYDVKM. The clonotype was recovered from a woman between 45 and 65 years old in good health and CMV-seronegative. The rearrangement links TRBV28 to TRBJ1-5; 7 nucleotides agree with TRBD1. The specimen was PBMCs. The CDR3 is CASSFVDRADQPQHF. The CDR3 bases are TGTGCCAGCAGTTTCGTCGACAGGGCGGATCAGCCCCAGCATTTT.